This T cell receptor beta chain was recorded in a study of a mutant IDH1 vaccine in newly diagnosed glioma. Findings and limits, study-wide: Pseudoprogression apparently lacked any relation to changes in top peripheral T cell clonotypes.

Time point given: baseline, week 1 (first vaccination visit). Treatment of the sample: pre-vaccination baseline after standard-of-care therapy. Each astrocytoma in the donors was new, WHO grade 3 or 4, IDH1-mutant and ATRX-lost. The CDR3 length is 13 residues. V was trimmed by 3 bases and J by 4 bases, leaving 7 bases between them. Germline V gene lookup returns CDR1 LNHDA and CDR2 SQIVND (reference sequence). Sequencing was performed with immunoSEQ multiplex PCR; in TCRdb, only in-frame clones are kept and a portion is missing. The sample holds approximately 54,000 clones, 70% to 90% seen once. In its sample, this clone was seen a few times. Its antigen is currently unknown. Within the sample, other DNA sequences also encode this same CDR3.

This specimen was PBMCs, taken from a glioma patient treated with radiotherapy, temozolomide or both. This chain connects TRBV19 to TRBJ1-5; D not certain. This clonotype was obtained from a man younger than 35 with glioma. CDR3 nucleotide sequence: TGTGCCAGTAGTATCGCGGGGAATCAGCCCCAGCATTTT. Amino acids: CASSIAGNQPQHF.